Listed here are 14 T cell receptor beta chains from one sample, sequenced in a study of control samples from healthy donors and cancer patients (dated by TCRdb to 2020 to 2021). Library preparation employed the immunoSEQ multiplex PCR assay. The immuneACCESS repertoire file appears here via TCRdb, limited to in-frame rearrangements. These files lack a portion of the clones; in checked studies, under half of the deficit traces to unresolved V genes, and the cause of the others is not known. Here the sample has approximately 150,000 clones; roughly 94% occur a single time. The biggest ten clones account for 1.3% to 1.5% of the sample. The sample comprised blood. All receptors come from a woman between 18 and 29 years old in good health.

V and J are TRBV7-8 and TRBJ2-7; 11 bases fit TRBD2. The germline V gene has CDR1 SGHVS and CDR2 FQNEAQ. Germline trimming cut 2 bases from V and 2 bases from J; bases unmatched to any gene: 17. The CDR3 totals 20 residues. The chain's CDR3 is CASSLRLPPTTSGVAYEQYF. The CDR3 bases are TGTGCCAGCAGCTTAAGGCTCCCCCCCACGACTAGCGGGGTGGCCTACGAGCAGTACTTC.

The J gene is TRBJ2-7, the V gene TRBV7-9; D call uncertain. CDR1 and CDR2 from the germline V gene are SEHNR and FQNEAQ (reference sequence). The V end was cut by 4 bases, the J end by 3 bases, with 4 bases between. There are 11 residues in the CDR3. Written as DNA, the CDR3 is TGTGCCAGCAGCTCAGACTACGAGCAGTACTTC. Protein product: CASSSDYEQYF.

The chain is built from TRBV6-5 and TRBJ2-7; 10 positions match TRBD1. V was pared by 0 bases and J by 6 bases, with 5 bases of the junction left unmatched. Germline loops: CDR1 MNHEY, CDR2 SVGAGI. This CDR3 region has 15 residues. The CDR3 here is CASSYSGTGVSEQYF. The CDR3 DNA reads TGTGCCAGCAGTTACTCCGGGACAGGGGTCTCCGAGCAGTACTTC.

The CDR3 DNA is TGTGCCAGCAGCTCCCACATTGGCACTGAGCAGTTCTTC. Translated, it gives CASSSHIGTEQFF. The rearrangement links TRBV5-6 to TRBJ2-1; D not certain. Per germline, CDR1 SGHDT and CDR2 YYEEEE. Trimming took 3 bases from V and 9 from J, leaving 13 bases between them. This CDR3 spans 13 amino acids.

The V gene is TRBV4-1, the J gene TRBJ1-2, with D tentatively TRBD1 (6 bases). Trimming pared 4 bases from V and 10 bases from J, leaving 22 bases between. Germline CDR1 MGHRA, CDR2 YSYEKL. The CDR3 has 15 amino acids. The CDR3 DNA is TGCGCCAGCAGCCCCTCCCGGGGGCGGATCAACGTCTACACCTTC. Translated, it gives CASSPSRGRINVYTF.

The rearrangement joins TRBV18 to TRBJ2-7; the D is unclear. Germline CDR1 reads KGHSH; CDR2 reads LQKENI. The CDR3 spans 16 residues. With 1 base removed from V and 7 bases from J, the gap between germline ends came to 20 bases. The chain's CDR3 is CASSPRSVGGSLEQYF. As DNA, the CDR3 is TGTGCCAGCTCACCACGCTCGGTTGGTGGGTCTTTGGAGCAGTACTTC.

The rearrangement uses TRBV21-1 and TRBJ2-4. TRBV21-1 is a listed pseudogene. This CDR3 has 12 residues. CDR3: CASRGWWDIQYF. CDR3 sequence (DNA): TGTGCCAGCAGGGGTTGGTGGGACATTCAGTACTTC.

This chain links TRBV9 with TRBJ2-5, with 13 bases identical to TRBD2. This CDR3 comprises 18 residues. CDR1 and CDR2 (germline): SGDLS, YYNGEE. V dropped 0 bases and J dropped 7; count of bases not matched to a gene: 12. CDR3 region: CASSVEGLAGNHPGTQYF. As DNA, the CDR3 is TGTGCCAGCAGCGTAGAGGGACTAGCGGGGAACCACCCAGGGACCCAGTACTTC.

The chain employs TRBV7-8 and TRBJ1-2, with D perhaps matching TRBD1 (6 bases). With 2 bases removed from V and 3 bases from J, the gap between germline ends came to 7 bases. Germline V gene data show CDR1 as SGHVS and CDR2 as FQNEAQ. The CDR3 contains 13 residues. For the CDR3, the DNA is TGTGCCAGCAGCTTAAGGGGGGACTATGGCTACACCTTC. It is translated as CASSLRGDYGYTF. Full variable domain (outside the CDR3, taken from reference TRBV7-8 and TRBJ1-2): GAGVSQSPRYKVAKRGQDVALRCDPISGHVSLFWYQQALGQGPEFLTYFQNEAQLDKSGLPSDRFFAERPEGSVSTLKIQRTQQEDSAVYLCASSLRGDYGYTFGSGTRLTVV.

The chain has TRBV5-1 and TRBJ2-5, with 7 nucleotides matching TRBD2. Per germline, CDR1 SGHRS and CDR2 YFSETQ. This CDR3 contains 15 residues. V trimming: 3 bases; J trimming: 4 bases; junction bases outside the gene matches: 9. The CDR3 loop is CASSSLAGRGETQYF. The CDR3, as DNA: TGCGCCAGCAGCTCCCTGGCAGGGAGGGGAGAGACCCAGTACTTC.

The rearrangement uses TRBV4-1 and TRBJ2-1; 7 bases fit TRBD1. The CDR3 length is 14 residues. Germline V CDR1 and CDR2: MGHRA, YSYEKL. V dropped 1 base and J dropped 4; count of bases not matched to a gene: 1. The CDR3 coding sequence is TGCGCCAGCAGCCAAGCGGACAGGTACAATGAGCAGTTCTTC. Amino acid sequence: CASSQADRYNEQFF.

The genes are TRBV7-9 and TRBJ1-1; no definite D call. Trimming stripped 5 bases from V and 6 bases from J, with 10 bases between. Germline V gives CDR1 SEHNR, CDR2 FQNEAQ (reference sequence). CDR3 size: 12 residues. CDR3 protein: CASSGEIPEAFF. CDR3 nucleotide sequence: TGTGCCAGCAGCGGGGAGATCCCTGAAGCTTTCTTT.

The V gene is TRBV5-1, the J gene TRBJ1-5, with D possibly TRBD1 on 5 matching bases. V dropped 1 base and J dropped 5 bases, with 7 bases sitting between them. CDR1 is SGHRS, CDR2 YFSETQ, per germline. The CDR3 extends over 13 amino acids. The CDR3 sequence is CASSLWGDQPQHF. The CDR3 bases are TGCGCCAGCAGCTTGTGGGGCGATCAGCCCCAGCATTTT.

This chain uses TRBV18 with TRBJ2-3; 11 bases are a match to TRBD2. With V trimmed by 0 bases and J by 2 bases, 4 bases remained unmatched. Germline V lookup: CDR1 KGHSH, CDR2 LQKENI. The CDR3 extends over 17 amino acids. The CDR3 region has the DNA TGTGCCAGCTCACCACCGGGACTAGCGGCTCACACAGATACGCAGTATTTT. It yields the protein CASSPPGLAAHTDTQYF.